Included here is one TCR beta chain sequence, with context. The antigen is undetermined. Expressed TCRB transcripts were sequenced after all isolated RNA was converted to cDNA. The table came from immunoSEQ multiplex PCR; TCRdb's copy has only in-frame clones and leaves some out. The profile shows roughly 250,000 clones, around 21% of them singletons. This sample is drawn from a study of beta chain features in type 1 diabetes. Deletions cut 0 bases from V and 5 bases from J, with 14 bases between. The CDR3 is 15 residues long. CDR1 SGDLS and CDR2 YYNGEE come from the germline V gene. A sort by CD45RO/CCR7/CD25/CD127/CD95/CD27 yielded CD4+ naive, central memory, regulatory and stem cell-like memory cells. Study results and caveats: In every one of the four CD4+ subsets, TCRB CDR3s were moderately but significantly shorter in Type 1 diabetes patients. TCRB rearrangement may or may not be influenced by HLA type; here this remained unresolved.

This sequence was found in a woman aged 35 to 49 with type 1 diabetes. Sample: naive CD4+ T cells from blood. The chain links TRBV9 to TRBJ2-5; tentatively, D is TRBD2 (7 bases). CDR3 coding DNA: TGTGCCAGCAGCGTAGAAGGGGGGAGGGGGGAGACCCAGTACTTC. As protein: CASSVEGGRGETQYF.